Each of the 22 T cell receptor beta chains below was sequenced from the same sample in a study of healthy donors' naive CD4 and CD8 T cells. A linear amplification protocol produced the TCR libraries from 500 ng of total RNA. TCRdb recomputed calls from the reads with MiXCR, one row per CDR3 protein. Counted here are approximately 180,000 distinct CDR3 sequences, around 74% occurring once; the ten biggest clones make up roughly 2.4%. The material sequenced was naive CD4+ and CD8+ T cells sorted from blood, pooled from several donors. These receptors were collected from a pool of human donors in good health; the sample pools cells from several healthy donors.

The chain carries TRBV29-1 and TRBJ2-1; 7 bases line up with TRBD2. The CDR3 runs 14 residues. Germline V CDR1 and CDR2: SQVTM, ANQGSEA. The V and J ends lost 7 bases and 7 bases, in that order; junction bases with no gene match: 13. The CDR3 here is CSATGLGPGNEQFF. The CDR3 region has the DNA TGCAGCGCAACAGGACTAGGGCCAGGTAATGAGCAGTTCTTC.

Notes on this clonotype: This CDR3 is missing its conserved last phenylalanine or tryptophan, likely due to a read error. CDR3 in DNA: TGTGCCAGCAGCTTAGAGCCAGCGACTGAAGCTTTCCTT. As protein: CASSLEPATEAFL. The chain is built from TRBV7-8 and TRBJ1-1; D remains ambiguous. The ends were cut back, 1 base at V and 5 bases at J, with 8 bases in the middle. This CDR3 is built from 13 residues. Per the germline V gene, CDR1 is SGHVS and CDR2 is FQNEAQ.

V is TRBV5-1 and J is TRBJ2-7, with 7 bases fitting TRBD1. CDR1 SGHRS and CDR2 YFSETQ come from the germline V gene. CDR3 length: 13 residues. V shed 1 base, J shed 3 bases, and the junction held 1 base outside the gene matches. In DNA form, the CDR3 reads TGCGCCAGCAGCTTGCCAGGGGGCTACGAGCAGTACTTC. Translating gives CASSLPGGYEQYF.

The CDR3: CASSPRSYNEQFF. CDR3 nucleotide sequence: TGTGCCAGCAGTCCCCGCTCCTACAATGAGCAGTTCTTC. The rearrangement links TRBV27 to TRBJ2-1, with D hard to call. V was clipped by 5 bases and J by 0 bases, with 5 bases between them. The germline gives CDR1 MNHEY, CDR2 SMNVEV (reference sequence). The CDR3 length is 13 residues.

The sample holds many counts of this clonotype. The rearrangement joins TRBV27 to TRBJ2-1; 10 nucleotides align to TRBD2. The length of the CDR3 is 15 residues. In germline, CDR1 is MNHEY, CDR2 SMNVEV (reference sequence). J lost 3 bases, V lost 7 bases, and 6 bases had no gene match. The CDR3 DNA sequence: TGTGCCAGCAACCCTAGCGGGAGTGTCTACAATGAGCAGTTCTTC. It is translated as CASNPSGSVYNEQFF.

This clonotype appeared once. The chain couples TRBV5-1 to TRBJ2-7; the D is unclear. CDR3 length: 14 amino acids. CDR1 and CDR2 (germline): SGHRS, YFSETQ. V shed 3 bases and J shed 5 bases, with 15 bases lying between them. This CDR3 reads CASSSPKDGNEQYF. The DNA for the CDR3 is TGCGCCAGCAGCTCCCCCAAGGACGGAAACGAGCAGTACTTC.

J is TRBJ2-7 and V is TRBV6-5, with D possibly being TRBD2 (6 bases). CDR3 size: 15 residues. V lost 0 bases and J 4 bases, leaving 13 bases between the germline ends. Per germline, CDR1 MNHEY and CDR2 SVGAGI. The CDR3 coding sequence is TGTGCCAGCAGTTACTCGTCGGGAGCTTGGTACGAGCAGTACTTC. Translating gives CASSYSSGAWYEQYF.

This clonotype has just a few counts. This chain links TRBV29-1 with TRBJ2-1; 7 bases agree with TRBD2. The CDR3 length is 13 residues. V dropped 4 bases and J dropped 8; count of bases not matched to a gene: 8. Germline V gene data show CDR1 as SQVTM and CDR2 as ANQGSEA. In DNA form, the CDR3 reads TGCAGCGTTGTTAAGCGGGGTAACGATGAGCAGTTCTTC. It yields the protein CSVVKRGNDEQFF.

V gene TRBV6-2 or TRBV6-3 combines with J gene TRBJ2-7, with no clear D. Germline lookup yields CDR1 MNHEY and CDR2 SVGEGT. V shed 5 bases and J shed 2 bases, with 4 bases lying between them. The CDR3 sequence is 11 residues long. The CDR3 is CASSQTYEQYF. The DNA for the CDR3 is TGTGCCAGCAGTCAAACCTACGAGCAGTACTTC.

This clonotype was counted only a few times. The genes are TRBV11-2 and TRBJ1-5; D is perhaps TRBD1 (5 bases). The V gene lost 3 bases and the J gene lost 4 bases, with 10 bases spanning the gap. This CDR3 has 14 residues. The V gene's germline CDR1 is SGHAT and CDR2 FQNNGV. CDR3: CASSFTGPNQPQHF. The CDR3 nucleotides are TGTGCCAGCAGCTTCACAGGACCAAATCAGCCCCAGCATTTT.

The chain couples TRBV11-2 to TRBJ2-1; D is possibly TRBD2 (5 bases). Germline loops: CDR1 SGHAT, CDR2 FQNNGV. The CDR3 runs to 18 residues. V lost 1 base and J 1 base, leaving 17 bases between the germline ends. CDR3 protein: CASSLGGGAAISYNEQFF. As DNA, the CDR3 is TGTGCCAGCAGCTTAGGAGGAGGAGCCGCCATATCCTACAATGAGCAGTTCTTC. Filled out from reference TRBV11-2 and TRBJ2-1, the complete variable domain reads EAGVAQSPRYKIIEKRQSVAFWCNPISGHATLYWYQQILGQGPKLLIQFQNNGVVDDSQLPKDRFSAERLKGVDSTLKIQPAKLEDSAVYLCASSLGGGAAISYNEQFFGPGTRLTVL.

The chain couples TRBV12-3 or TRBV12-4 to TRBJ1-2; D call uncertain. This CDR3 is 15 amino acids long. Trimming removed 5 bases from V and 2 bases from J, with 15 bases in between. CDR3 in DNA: TGTGCCAGCAGTCCTTCACGGGCCGAAAACTATGGCTACACCTTC. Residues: CASSPSRAENYGYTF.

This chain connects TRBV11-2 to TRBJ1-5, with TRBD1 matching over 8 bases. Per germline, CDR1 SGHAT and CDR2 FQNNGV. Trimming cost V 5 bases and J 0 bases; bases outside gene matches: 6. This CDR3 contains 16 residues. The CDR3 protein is CASSPGTGNSNQPQHF. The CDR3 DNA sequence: TGTGCCAGCAGCCCAGGGACAGGCAATAGCAATCAGCCCCAGCATTTT.

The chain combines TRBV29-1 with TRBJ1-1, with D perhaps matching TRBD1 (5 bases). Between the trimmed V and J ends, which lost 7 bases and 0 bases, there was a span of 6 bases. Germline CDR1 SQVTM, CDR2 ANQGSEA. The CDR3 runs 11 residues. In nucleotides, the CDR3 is TGCAGCGGACAGATGAACACTGAAGCTTTCTTT. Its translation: CSGQMNTEAFF.

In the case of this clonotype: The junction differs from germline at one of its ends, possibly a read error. The CDR3 coding sequence is TGTGCCACCAGCAGAGAAGCGGGCCGGGACTTC. This sequence encodes CATSREAGRDF. The chain employs TRBV15 and TRBJ2-5; the D gene is possibly TRBD2 (6 bases). The CDR3 is 11 residues long. Looked up from germline, CDR1 is LNHNV and CDR2 is YYDKDF (reference sequence).

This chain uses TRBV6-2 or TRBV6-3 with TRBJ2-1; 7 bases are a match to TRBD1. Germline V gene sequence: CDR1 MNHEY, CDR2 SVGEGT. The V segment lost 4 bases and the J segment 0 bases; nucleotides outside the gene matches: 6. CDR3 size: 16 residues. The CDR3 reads CASSSSGTASYNEQFF. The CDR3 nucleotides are TGTGCCAGCAGTTCTTCCGGGACAGCCTCCTACAATGAGCAGTTCTTC.

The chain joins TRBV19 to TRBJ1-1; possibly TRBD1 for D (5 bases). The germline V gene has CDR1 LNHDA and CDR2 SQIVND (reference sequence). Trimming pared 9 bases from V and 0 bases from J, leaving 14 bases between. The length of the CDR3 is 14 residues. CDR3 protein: CASWAGRMNTEAFF. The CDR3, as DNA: TGTGCCAGCTGGGCGGGACGGATGAACACTGAAGCTTTCTTT.

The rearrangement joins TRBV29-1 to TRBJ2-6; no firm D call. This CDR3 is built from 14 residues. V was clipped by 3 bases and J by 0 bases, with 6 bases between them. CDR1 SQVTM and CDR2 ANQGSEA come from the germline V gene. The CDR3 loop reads CSVEVDSGANVLTF. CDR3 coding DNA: TGCAGCGTTGAGGTGGACTCTGGGGCCAACGTCCTGACTTTC.

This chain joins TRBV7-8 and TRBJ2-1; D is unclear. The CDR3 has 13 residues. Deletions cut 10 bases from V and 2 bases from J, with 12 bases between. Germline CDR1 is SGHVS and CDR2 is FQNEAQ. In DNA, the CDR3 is TGTGCCACCGGCGGCGCAGCCTACAATGAGCAGTTCTTC. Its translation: CATGGAAYNEQFF.

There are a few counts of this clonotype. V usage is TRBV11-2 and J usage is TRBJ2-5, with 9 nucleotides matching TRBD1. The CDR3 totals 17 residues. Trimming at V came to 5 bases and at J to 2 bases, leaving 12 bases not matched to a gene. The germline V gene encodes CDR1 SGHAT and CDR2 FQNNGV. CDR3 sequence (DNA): TGTGCCAGCAGCGCTTCGAGGGTGACAGGGGGGCAAGAGACCCAGTACTTC. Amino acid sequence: CASSASRVTGGQETQYF.

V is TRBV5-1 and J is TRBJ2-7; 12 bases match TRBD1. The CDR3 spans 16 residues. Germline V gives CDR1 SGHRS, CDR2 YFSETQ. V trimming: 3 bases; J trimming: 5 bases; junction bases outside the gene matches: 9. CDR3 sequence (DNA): TGCGCCAGCAGCTACACACCGGGACAGGGGGCGAACGAGCAGTACTTC. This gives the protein CASSYTPGQGANEQYF. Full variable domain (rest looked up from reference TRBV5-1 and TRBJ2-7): KAGVTQTPRYLIKTRGQQVTLSCSPISGHRSVSWYQQTPGQGLQFLFEYFSETQRNKGNFPGRFSGRQFSNSRSEMNVSTLELGDSALYLCASSYTPGQGANEQYFGPGTRLTVT.

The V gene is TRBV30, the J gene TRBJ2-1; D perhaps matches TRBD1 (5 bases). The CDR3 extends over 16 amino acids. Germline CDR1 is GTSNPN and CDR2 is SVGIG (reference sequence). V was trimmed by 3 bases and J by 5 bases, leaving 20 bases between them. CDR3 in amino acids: CAWSPRQYGPHNEQFF. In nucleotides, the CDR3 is TGTGCCTGGAGCCCCCGACAGTATGGCCCACACAATGAGCAGTTCTTC.